This T cell receptor beta chain was identified in a study of T cells after yellow fever vaccination (dated by TCRdb to between 2019 and 2020). About the full investigation: The SMART-Seq v4 Ultra Low Input RNA kit was used to prepare libraries from fractions with low cell numbers. Bulk PBMC replicates and cell subsets were isolated from blood drawn at multiple timepoints before and after both primary and secondary immunization. Two healthy male donors made up the cohort, one aged 18 to 30 years and the other aged 30 to 40 years. Bulk TCR alpha and beta repertoires were sequenced longitudinally to track T-cell clones before and after primary and booster YFV17D yellow fever vaccination. General study outcomes and caveats: Compared with the primary T-cell response, the secondary T-cell response was weaker but faster, peaking on day 5 rather than day 15. Because the study included only a couple of donors, the extent to which the findings can be generalized is limited. FACS-sorted repertoires could contain abundant contaminating clonotypes from the bulk population, so computational filtering was required. Most clones expanded after primary vaccination (roughly 96% of CD4 and around nine tenths of CD8) were re-detected after the booster, suggesting that broad memory maintenance occurred. A small share of clonotypes occurred in both CD4 and CD8 compartments, likely arising from convergent recombination.

The germline V gene supplies CDR1 SGHTA and CDR2 FQGTGA. The cysteine opens and the phenylalanine closes a CDR3 of 14 amino acids. Of all the DNA, just the CDR3 is kept, 42 bases in frame from base 1. V loses 6 bases of germline sequence and J loses 4 bases, and the interval between the two ends is 15 bases. Reads for this sample came from an Illumina NovaSeq 6000. TCR cDNA was synthesized by 5'RACE template switching, through which a universal primer site and unique molecular identifiers were introduced. Priming for cDNA synthesis came from both the TCR alpha and TCR beta constant segments. Two PCR steps were used to amplify libraries, with sample barcodes and sequencing adapters being added in the second step. Libraries were sequenced on Illumina HiSeq 2500 (2x100 bp) or NovaSeq (2x150 bp). The study's own analysis went as follows. Reads were demultiplexed and collapsed into UMI consensus sequences with MIGEC, and V(D)J alignment was performed with MiXCR. Vaccine-responding clonotypes were identified with edgeR using replicate PBMC samples, with FDR below 0.01 and a log2 fold change above 5 up to day 15 being required. Bulk clonotypes were assigned CD4 or CD8 identity according to which sequenced CD4 or CD8 repertoire held them at higher abundance. The raw public data were reprocessed by TCRdb itself: fastp quality trimming at Q25, MiXCR clonotype calling, in-frame beta chains only. Entries are consolidated by CDR3 protein sequence, retaining the most common genes and DNA. Clone size and V and J calls follow TCRdb, not the original study. The sample table contains 120,000 or so distinct CDR3 sequences; only one count was recorded for roughly 9% of them. Almost 40% of the sample lies in the top ten.

Worth noting for this clonotype: Its specific antigen is unknown. The sample holds no much larger clone one base away, and base qualities are not on file.

What this sample's treatment or condition label stands for: live attenuated yellow fever vaccine strain. A standard Ficoll-Paque protocol was used to isolate PBMCs from peripheral blood. Dynabeads CD4 and CD8 positive selection kits were used to isolate the CD4 and CD8 T-cell fractions. TriZol was used to extract RNA from bulk PBMCs, CD4 and CD8 fractions, and dextramer-positive and dextramer-negative fractions. The chain employs TRBV7-3 and TRBJ1-2; no D segment can be confidently identified. The clonotype comes from a man aged 18 to 35 who received the YFV17D yellow fever vaccine. The sample in question was CD8+ T cells sorted from PBMCs, obtained on the day of the yellow fever booster vaccination. CDR3 region: CASSFGRPLYGYTF. The DNA sequence reads TGTGCCAGCAGTTTCGGACGGCCCCTCTATGGCTACACCTTC.